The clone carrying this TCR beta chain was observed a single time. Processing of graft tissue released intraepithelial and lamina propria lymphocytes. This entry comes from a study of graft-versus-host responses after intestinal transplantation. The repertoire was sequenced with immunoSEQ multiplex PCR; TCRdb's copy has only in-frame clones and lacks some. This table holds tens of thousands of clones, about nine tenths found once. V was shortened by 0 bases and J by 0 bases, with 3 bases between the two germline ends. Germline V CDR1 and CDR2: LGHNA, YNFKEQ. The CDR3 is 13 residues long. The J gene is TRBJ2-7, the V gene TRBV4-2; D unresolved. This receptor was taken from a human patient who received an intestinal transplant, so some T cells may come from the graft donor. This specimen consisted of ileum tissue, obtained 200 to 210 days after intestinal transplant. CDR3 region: CASSQEASYEQYF. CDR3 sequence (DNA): TGTGCCAGCAGCCAAGAAGCCTCCTACGAGCAGTACTTC.